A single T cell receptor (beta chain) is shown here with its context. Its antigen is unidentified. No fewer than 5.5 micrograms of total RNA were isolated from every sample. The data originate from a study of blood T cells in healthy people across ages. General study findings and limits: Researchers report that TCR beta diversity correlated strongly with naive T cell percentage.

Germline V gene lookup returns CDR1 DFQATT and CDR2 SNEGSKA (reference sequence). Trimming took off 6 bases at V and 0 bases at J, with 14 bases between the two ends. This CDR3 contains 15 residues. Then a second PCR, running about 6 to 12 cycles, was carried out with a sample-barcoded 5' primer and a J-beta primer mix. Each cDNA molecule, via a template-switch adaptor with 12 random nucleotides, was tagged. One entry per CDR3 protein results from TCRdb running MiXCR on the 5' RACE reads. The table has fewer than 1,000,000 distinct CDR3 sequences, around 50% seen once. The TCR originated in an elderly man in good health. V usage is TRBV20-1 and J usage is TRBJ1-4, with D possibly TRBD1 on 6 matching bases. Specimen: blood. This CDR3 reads CSALRGLSTNEKLFF. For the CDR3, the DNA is TGCAGTGCGCTGCGGGGGCTCTCAACTAATGAAAAACTGTTTTTT.